This entry lists 21 T cell receptor beta chains sequenced from one sample in a study of siplizumab effects on memory and regulatory T cells. This table comes from immunoSEQ multiplex PCR, and its TCRdb copy is limited to in-frame clones, with some not included. The sample lists about 26,000 clones, around 83% seen once, with around a quarter in the top ten. Sequenced material: memory CD4+ T cells sorted from blood. The receptors were gathered from a human donor in good health.

V gene TRBV28 combines with J gene TRBJ1-2; D gene ambiguous. CDR1 and CDR2 (germline): MDHEN, SYDVKM. The CDR3 has 14 residues. V gave up 2 bases and J gave up 2 bases, with 9 bases separating them. CDR3 nucleotide sequence: TGTGCCAGCAGTTTAAGGGCCAGGAACTATGGCTACACCTTC. Translation: CASSLRARNYGYTF.

This clone came up a few times. This chain uses TRBV19 with TRBJ1-1; D might be TRBD1 (6 bases). Trimming cost V 8 bases and J 2 bases, with 12 bases left between them. The CDR3 length is 13 residues. Germline V gene lookup returns CDR1 LNHDA and CDR2 SQIVND (reference sequence). The DNA for the CDR3 is TGTGCCAGTGGAGACAGGCCAAACACTGAAGCTTTCTTT. Protein: CASGDRPNTEAFF.

This sequence joins TRBV9 and TRBJ2-5; TRBD2 matches 7 bases. There are 16 residues in the CDR3. With V trimmed by 0 bases and J by 4 bases, 9 bases remained unmatched. In germline, CDR1 is SGDLS, CDR2 YYNGEE. The CDR3 DNA follows: TGTGCCAGCAGCGTAGGGGTTGTGTCTAGCGGAGAGACCCAGTACTTC. Translation gives CASSVGVVSSGETQYF.

This rearrangement joins TRBV2 to TRBJ2-5; the match to TRBD2 covers 7 bases. The J call may be mistaken, given a closer DNA end match to TRBJ2-7. This CDR3 contains 16 residues. From germline, CDR1 is SNHLY and CDR2 FYNNEI. The CDR3 DNA reads as TGTGCCAGCAGTCCACCTACTAGCGCCATGACCTACGAGCAGTACTTC. Residues: CASSPPTSAMTYEQYF.

In its sample, this clone was seen a few times. The V gene is TRBV5-4, the J gene TRBJ2-2; no reliable D call. V shed 0 bases and J shed 5 bases, with 17 bases lying between them. Germline loops: CDR1 SGHNT, CDR2 YYREEE (reference sequence). The CDR3 has 17 amino acids. The CDR3 protein is CASSLGLQQPGTGELFF. CDR3 DNA sequence: TGTGCCAGCAGCTTGGGATTACAGCAGCCAGGAACCGGGGAGCTGTTTTTT.

This chain links TRBV5-8 with TRBJ1-1; D remains unclear. Per the germline V gene, CDR1 is SGHTS and CDR2 is YDEGEE. The CDR3 runs to 11 residues. Deletions cut 2 bases from V and 4 bases from J, with 3 bases between. The CDR3 reads CASSFTTEAFF. CDR3 nucleotides: TGTGCCAGCAGCTTTACCACTGAAGCTTTCTTT.

Regarding this clone: The same CDR3 is also encoded by other DNA sequences in this sample. V and J are TRBV19 and TRBJ1-2; D is possibly TRBD1 (6 bases). CDR1 is LNHDA and CDR2 is SQIVND in the germline V gene (reference sequence). CDR3 size: 13 residues. V lost 5 bases and J lost 5, with 12 bases in between. CDR3 DNA sequence: TGTGCCAGTAGTGGACAGTCCATTTATGGCTACACCTTC. Its protein is CASSGQSIYGYTF.

The rearrangement links TRBV5-1 to TRBJ2-2; the match to TRBD2 covers 13 bases. The CDR3 totals 18 residues. The V and J ends lost 4 bases and 0 bases, in that order; junction bases with no gene match: 6. Germline values: CDR1 SGHRS, CDR2 YFSETQ. The chain's CDR3 is CASSTGLAGRANTGELFF. As DNA, the CDR3 is TGCGCCAGCAGCACGGGACTAGCGGGAAGGGCGAACACCGGGGAGCTGTTTTTT.

CDR3 sequence reads: CASSVPRGGTYEQYF. Here the CDR3 DNA reads TGTGCCAGCAGCGTCCCCCGGGGGGGGACCTACGAGCAGTACTTC. The genes are TRBV21-1 and TRBJ2-7; the table names TRBD2, a call not compared with the DNA. TRBV21-1 is a pseudogene segment. This CDR3 contains 15 residues.

The chain is built from TRBV7-2 and TRBJ2-3, with 9 bases lining up with TRBD2. This CDR3 comprises 17 residues. CDR1 is SGHTA and CDR2 is FQGNSA in the germline V gene. V shed 5 bases, J shed 6 bases, and the junction held 15 bases outside the gene matches. Here the CDR3 reads CASSPGWASGTLDTQYF. CDR3 nucleotide sequence: TGTGCCAGCAGCCCCGGGTGGGCTAGCGGGACTCTGGATACGCAGTATTTT.

The V and J genes are TRBV18 and TRBJ2-2; D gene ambiguous. This CDR3 contains 14 residues. V was clipped by 0 bases and J by 1 base, with 3 bases between them. Germline values: CDR1 KGHSH, CDR2 LQKENI. The CDR3 here is CASSPPRNTGELFF. CDR3 bases: TGTGCCAGCTCACCACCCAGGAACACCGGGGAGCTGTTTTTT. The complete variable domain, with remaining parts taken from reference TRBV18 and TRBJ2-2, reads NAGVMQNPRHLVRRRGQEARLRCSPMKGHSHVYWYRQLPEEGLKFMVYLQKENIIDESGMPKERFSAEFPKEGPSILRIQQVVRGDSAAYFCASSPPRNTGELFFGEGSRLTVL.

The chain employs TRBV11-2 and TRBJ2-3, with 9 bases fitting TRBD2. Trimming at V came to 5 bases and at J to 7 bases, leaving 7 bases not matched to a gene. Germline V gives CDR1 SGHAT, CDR2 FQNNGV. The CDR3 consists of 14 residues. This CDR3 is CASSQGTSWNTQYF. CDR3 bases: TGTGCCAGCAGCCAAGGGACTAGCTGGAATACGCAGTATTTT.

This rearrangement joins TRBV5-1 to TRBJ2-7; 14 positions match TRBD2. This CDR3 contains 15 residues. Per germline, CDR1 SGHRS and CDR2 YFSETQ. V was pared by 4 bases and J by 4 bases, with 4 bases of the junction left unmatched. CDR3 sequence reads: CASSRGLAGEYEQYF. The CDR3 DNA is TGCGCCAGCAGCCGGGGACTAGCGGGAGAATACGAGCAGTACTTC.

The CDR3 loop is CSVERGRPEAFF. The CDR3 nucleotides are TGCAGCGTTGAGAGGGGGCGCCCTGAAGCTTTCTTT. V usage is TRBV29-1 and J usage is TRBJ1-1; TRBD1 matches at 7 bases. J lost 6 bases, V lost 3 bases, and 4 bases had no gene match. Germline-derived CDR1 and CDR2 are SQVTM and ANQGSEA. The CDR3 sequence is 12 residues long.

The chain joins TRBV11-2 to TRBJ2-3; 8 bases fit TRBD2. This CDR3 contains 13 residues. The germline V gene encodes CDR1 SGHAT and CDR2 FQNNGV. The V gene end was trimmed by 5 bases and the J gene end by 7 bases; junction bases not matched to a gene: 5. DNA of the CDR3: TGTGCCAGCAGCCCGACGGGGGGGAATACGCAGTATTTT. It codes for CASSPTGGNTQYF.

The chain couples TRBV28 to TRBJ2-7; TRBD2 agrees at 8 bases. The ends lost 6 bases at V and 3 bases at J; junction bases unmatched: 7. Germline V gives CDR1 MDHEN, CDR2 SYDVKM. This CDR3 region has 14 residues. CDR3 in DNA: TGTGCCAGCAGAAGGGTAGCGGGGATCTACGAGCAGTACTTC. Translated: CASRRVAGIYEQYF.

This clone was seen once. The V gene is TRBV19, the J gene TRBJ1-1; 8 positions agree with TRBD1. The germline V gene encodes CDR1 LNHDA and CDR2 SQIVND (reference sequence). CDR3 size: 15 residues. V dropped 5 bases and J dropped 0; count of bases not matched to a gene: 5. The CDR3 spells CASSSRDRMNTEAFF. The CDR3 DNA follows: TGTGCCAGTAGTTCCCGGGACAGGATGAACACTGAAGCTTTCTTT.

The chain uses TRBV11-3 and TRBJ2-5; 14 bases map to TRBD2. CDR3 length equals 16 residues. From germline, CDR1 is SGHNT and CDR2 YENEEA. With V trimmed by 5 bases and J by 4 bases, 6 bases remained unmatched. The CDR3 DNA follows: TGTGCCAGCAGCCCCGGACTAGCGGGAGGTTCAGAGACCCAGTACTTC. Amino acids: CASSPGLAGGSETQYF.

The rearrangement joins TRBV7-8 to TRBJ1-1; 7 positions match TRBD1. CDR1 and CDR2 from the germline V gene are SGHVS and FQNEAQ. This CDR3 spans 14 amino acids. The junction had 8 bases not matched to a gene; V was cut back by 5 bases and J by 5 bases. The CDR3 region is CASSIRTGETEAFF. CDR3 nucleotide sequence: TGTGCCAGCAGCATTAGGACAGGCGAAACTGAAGCTTTCTTT.

This chain links TRBV11-2 with TRBJ2-1, with 10 bases that match TRBD2. CDR1 and CDR2 from the germline V gene are SGHAT and FQNNGV. CDR3 length: 16 amino acids. J was trimmed by 6 bases and V by 5 bases; bases with no gene match: 10. The CDR3 here is CASSNLAGARFNEQFF. CDR3 nucleotide sequence: TGTGCCAGCAGCAATCTAGCGGGAGCTAGGTTCAATGAGCAGTTCTTC.

This clone was counted once. This sequence joins TRBV2 and TRBJ1-2; D is undetermined. Per germline, CDR1 SNHLY and CDR2 FYNNEI. The CDR3 totals 12 residues. Trimming shortened V by 5 bases and J by 6 bases, and 10 bases separated the two germline ends. CDR3 nucleotide sequence: TGTGCCAGCAGTCAGAACCTTGATGGCTACACCTTC. The encoded protein is CASSQNLDGYTF.